The T cell receptor beta chain described here comes from a study of blood T cell repertoires in COVID-19. Overall study: The samples span acute and convalescent COVID-19 from the United States, Italy and Spain. In each case, the material was cDNA or gDNA derived from T cells, B-cell-depleted T cells, or PBMCs.

The CDR3 consists of 15 residues. The germline gives CDR1 SGHRS, CDR2 YFSETQ. V shed 4 bases and J shed 0 bases, with 11 bases lying between them. How the authors handled the data: For nucleated cells, counts were estimated from reference gene primer amplification. The assay was immunoSEQ multiplex PCR, and TCRdb's table has in-frame clones only and misses some. V, J and clone size derive from that table, while D and trimming were established from the DNA sequence. The sample holds over 100,000 clones; around four fifths are singletons and the top ten take 9.8%. The rearrangement joins TRBV5-1 to TRBJ2-1, with D perhaps matching TRBD2 (5 bases). The sequence came from a man in his 60s with active or convalescent COVID-19. Sequenced input: peripheral blood. This CDR3 reads CASSPVTNSYNEQFF. The DNA for the CDR3 is TGCGCCAGCAGCCCGGTGACTAACTCCTACAATGAGCAGTTCTTC.